These 31 T cell receptor beta chains were sequenced from one sample in a study of control samples from healthy donors and cancer patients. This table comes from immunoSEQ multiplex PCR, and its TCRdb copy is limited to in-frame clones, with some not included. In the table there are more than 110,000 clones, about 88% of which are singletons. Sequencing was carried out using blood. The receptors stem from a woman aged 25 to 45 in good health.

The chain is built from TRBV27 and TRBJ2-6; D gene unclear. Trimming cost V 3 bases and J 3 bases, with 3 bases left between them. Per germline, CDR1 MNHEY and CDR2 SMNVEV (reference sequence). The CDR3 loop spans 13 amino acids. The CDR3 protein is CASSFIGANVLTF. DNA of the CDR3: TGTGCCAGCAGTTTTATTGGGGCCAACGTCCTGACTTTC. Drawing the rest from reference TRBV27 and TRBJ2-6, the complete variable domain is EAQVTQNPRYLITVTGKKLTVTCSQNMNHEYMSWYRQDPGLGLRQIYYSMNVEVTDKGDVPEGYKVSRKEKRNFPLILESPSPNQTSLYFCASSFIGANVLTFGAGSRLTVL.

The gene calls are TRBV6-6 and TRBJ2-3, with 12 bases lining up with TRBD2. With V trimmed by 2 bases and J by 5 bases, 5 bases remained unmatched. The CDR3 spans 16 residues. In germline, CDR1 is MNHNY, CDR2 SVGAGI (reference sequence). The CDR3 region is CASSYPASGRGDTQYF. CDR3 in DNA: TGTGCCAGCAGTTACCCCGCTAGCGGGAGGGGAGATACGCAGTATTTT.

The chain links TRBV10-3 to TRBJ1-1, with TRBD1 as a possible D gene (5 bases). Germline CDR1 reads ENHRY; CDR2 reads SYGVKD. The germline V and J ends were trimmed by 4 bases and 1 base, with 16 bases remaining between them. The CDR3 is 16 amino acids. CDR3 region: CAISANTGTGNTEAFF. CDR3 DNA sequence: TGTGCCATCAGTGCTAATACCGGGACGGGGAACACTGAAGCTTTCTTT.

V gene TRBV29-1 combines with J gene TRBJ2-3, with a possible D match to TRBD2 (6 bases). Germline V lookup: CDR1 SQVTM, CDR2 ANQGSEA. The CDR3 length is 15 residues. The V and J ends lost 3 bases and 2 bases respectively, with 15 bases between them. The CDR3 DNA sequence: TGCAGCGTTGACCCTTCGGGGGAGCCCACAGATACGCAGTATTTT. It codes for CSVDPSGEPTDTQYF.

The V gene is TRBV29-1, the J gene TRBJ2-1; D perhaps matches TRBD2 (5 bases). This CDR3 is built from 11 residues. The ends were cut back, 7 bases at V and 7 bases at J, with 11 bases in the middle. Germline CDR1 is SQVTM and CDR2 is ANQGSEA. The CDR3 here is CSALGVNEQFF. CDR3 nucleotides: TGCAGCGCCCTGGGAGTTAATGAGCAGTTCTTC.

This clone occurred once. V usage is TRBV18 and J usage is TRBJ1-5; D unresolved. The CDR3 has 13 residues. In germline, CDR1 is KGHSH, CDR2 LQKENI. V was clipped by 3 bases and J by 7 bases, with 10 bases between them. The chain's CDR3 is CASSPTSSQPQHF. DNA for the CDR3: TGTGCCAGCTCACCGACAAGTTCGCAGCCCCAGCATTTT. Using reference TRBV18 and TRBJ1-5 for the parts outside the CDR3, the full variable domain is NAGVMQNPRHLVRRRGQEARLRCSPMKGHSHVYWYRQLPEEGLKFMVYLQKENIIDESGMPKERFSAEFPKEGPSILRIQQVVRGDSAAYFCASSPTSSQPQHFGDGTRLSIL.

In the case of this clone: In the same sample, other DNA sequences code for this CDR3. V is TRBV12-3 or TRBV12-4 and J is TRBJ1-2, with 9 bases aligning to TRBD1. V trimming: 5 bases; J trimming: 7 bases; junction bases outside the gene matches: 5. This CDR3 comprises 13 residues. CDR3 protein: CASSPQGALGYTF. The CDR3 nucleotides read TGTGCCAGCAGTCCACAGGGGGCGCTTGGCTACACCTTC.

This chain uses TRBV6-5 with TRBJ2-1; 7 bases are shared with TRBD1. After removal of 5 bases from V and 4 bases from J, the junction contained 8 bases not matched to a gene. The CDR3 is 15 amino acids. CDR1 and CDR2 (germline): MNHEY, SVGAGI. DNA of the CDR3: TGTGCCAGCAGTACCAGACAGGGCCGTTACAATGAGCAGTTCTTC. This codes for CASSTRQGRYNEQFF.

This CDR3 reads CASSFRGEMNTEAFF. In nucleotides, the CDR3 is TGTGCCAGCAGCTTTCGGGGGGAGATGAACACTGAAGCTTTCTTT. J is TRBJ1-1 and V is TRBV7-2; D is perhaps TRBD1 (5 bases). Germline-derived CDR1 and CDR2 are SGHTA and FQGNSA. This CDR3 has 15 residues. V gave up 3 bases and J gave up 0 bases, with 11 bases separating them.

The chain uses TRBV7-8 and TRBJ2-7; D is possibly TRBD1 (6 bases). V lost 5 bases to trimming and J lost 3 bases, with 17 bases between them. The CDR3 runs to 15 residues. Germline V CDR1 and CDR2: SGHVS, FQNEAQ. CDR3 in DNA: TGTGCCAGCAGCCTCGCGGACAGAGGGGACTACGAGCAGTACTTC. Translation: CASSLADRGDYEQYF.

The table lists this clone with a count of one. The chain is built from TRBV9 and TRBJ1-4; D remains unclear. CDR3 length: 16 residues. Per germline, CDR1 SGDLS and CDR2 YYNGEE. Deletions cut 8 bases from V and 0 bases from J, with 17 bases between. The DNA for the CDR3 is TGTGCCAGAAACACAAGGTTTCTTGCAACTAATGAAAAACTGTTTTTT. Amino acids: CARNTRFLATNEKLFF. Together with reference TRBV9 and TRBJ1-4, the CDR3 gives the full variable domain: DSGVTQTPKHLITATGQRVTLRCSPRSGDLSVYWYQQSLDQGLQFLIQYYNGEERAKGNILERFSAQQFPDLHSELNLSSLELGDSALYFCARNTRFLATNEKLFFGSGTQLSVL.

The chain links TRBV24-1 to TRBJ1-2, with D tentatively TRBD1 (6 bases). The germline V gene encodes CDR1 KGHDR and CDR2 SFDVKD. The CDR3 runs 13 residues. V gave up 9 bases and J gave up 6 bases, with 16 bases separating them. The CDR3, as DNA: TGTGCCACCGGGGGCGCAGGCGGTGATGGCTACACCTTC. Amino acid sequence: CATGGAGGDGYTF.

The chain has TRBV12-3 or TRBV12-4 and TRBJ2-3; D unclear. The CDR3 loop spans 12 amino acids. Between the trimmed V and J ends, which lost 3 bases and 6 bases, there was a span of 7 bases. The CDR3 is CASSLSGDTQYF. The CDR3 DNA follows: TGTGCCAGCAGTTTGTCGGGCGATACGCAGTATTTT.

V usage is TRBV5-8 and J usage is TRBJ1-6; D unresolved. Trimming took 3 bases from V and 7 from J, leaving 11 bases between them. This CDR3 is built from 14 residues. The germline CDR1 and CDR2 sequences are SGHTS and YDEGEE. The CDR3 DNA follows: TGTGCCAGCAGCTCCAGAATCCGGAATTCACCCCTCCACTTT. Encoded protein: CASSSRIRNSPLHF.

The chain carries TRBV25-1 and TRBJ1-6, with D possibly being TRBD1 (6 bases). This CDR3 region has 15 residues. V lost 2 bases to trimming and J lost 5 bases, with 10 bases between them. Looked up from germline, CDR1 is MGHDK and CDR2 is SYGVNS. DNA of the CDR3: TGTGCCAGCAGTGAAGAGGCAGGGGATAATTCACCCCTCCACTTT. It codes for CASSEEAGDNSPLHF.

The V call is TRBV5-6, the J call TRBJ2-7; 10 bases fit TRBD1. V lost 4 bases to trimming and J lost 1 base; unmatched junction nucleotides: 5. The CDR3 is 15 residues long. The germline V gene encodes CDR1 SGHDT and CDR2 YYEEEE. The CDR3 coding sequence is TGTGCCAGCAGCCCAAGGGACAGGGGATCCTACGAGCAGTACTTC. This encodes CASSPRDRGSYEQYF.

This sequence joins TRBV5-4 and TRBJ2-5, with 13 bases aligning to TRBD2. V trimming: 4 bases; J trimming: 4 bases; junction bases outside the gene matches: 10. Germline CDR1 SGHNT, CDR2 YYREEE (reference sequence). The CDR3 extends over 17 amino acids. The CDR3 region is CASSHGTSGKSVETQYF. The CDR3 DNA is TGTGCCAGCAGCCATGGGACTAGCGGGAAGTCGGTAGAGACCCAGTACTTC.

V gene TRBV4-2 combines with J gene TRBJ2-6; 10 bases line up with TRBD2. The CDR3 length is 18 residues. Germline assignment: CDR1 LGHNA and CDR2 YNFKEQ. The J segment lost 1 base and the V segment lost 2 bases, leaving 5 bases of the junction unmatched. As DNA, the CDR3 is TGTGCCAGCAGCCAATCTCTAGCGGGAGTATCTGGGGCCAACGTCCTGACTTTC. The encoded protein is CASSQSLAGVSGANVLTF.

V usage is TRBV29-1 and J usage is TRBJ1-1; D is unclear. This CDR3 contains 11 residues. Germline lookup yields CDR1 SQVTM and CDR2 ANQGSEA. Trimming pared 4 bases from V and 8 bases from J, leaving 11 bases between. The CDR3 DNA is TGCAGCGTTGTGGGCCTATTCGAAGCTTTCTTT. This sequence encodes CSVVGLFEAFF. The complete variable domain, with remaining parts taken from reference TRBV29-1 and TRBJ1-1, reads SAVISQKPSRDICQRGTSLTIQCQVDSQVTMMFWYRQQPGQSLTLIATANQGSEATYESGFVIDKFPISRPNLTFSTLTVSNMSPEDSSIYLCSVVGLFEAFFGQGTRLTVV.

The chain couples TRBV28 to TRBJ1-5, with TRBD1 identical over 11 bases. Germline V gives CDR1 MDHEN, CDR2 SYDVKM. CDR3 length: 20 residues. The junction had 17 bases not matched to a gene; V was cut back by 6 bases and J by 1 base. The CDR3 DNA reads TGTGCCAGCAGCCCTAGAGGTTGGGGGACAGGGGGAACGAGCAATCAGCCCCAGCATTTT. This encodes CASSPRGWGTGGTSNQPQHF.

The chain combines TRBV27 with TRBJ1-6; D call uncertain. With 5 bases removed from V and 10 bases from J, the gap between germline ends came to 18 bases. The CDR3 has 15 residues. Germline CDR1 reads MNHEY; CDR2 reads SMNVEV (reference sequence). As DNA, the CDR3 is TGTGCCAGCAGTCACCGGGCCCAAAGGCACTCACCCCTCCACTTT. It translates to CASSHRAQRHSPLHF.

This clone was detected once. The V and J genes are TRBV7-2 and TRBJ2-1, with D unclear. The CDR3 is made up of 11 amino acids. Germline CDR1 SGHTA, CDR2 FQGNSA. Trimming cost V 7 bases and J 12 bases, with 13 bases left between them. The CDR3 region is CASTRSLGQFF. The CDR3 DNA sequence: TGTGCCAGCACCCGTAGCCTAGGGCAGTTCTTC.

The chain links TRBV5-1 to TRBJ2-1; 14 positions agree with TRBD2. Trimming at V came to 4 bases and at J to 6 bases, leaving 6 bases not matched to a gene. Germline V gene data show CDR1 as SGHRS and CDR2 as YFSETQ. CDR3 length: 16 residues. The CDR3 nucleotides are TGCGCCAGCAGCCCCGGGACTAGCGGGAGTCTCAATGAGCAGTTCTTC. This encodes CASSPGTSGSLNEQFF.

The sample holds one count of this clone. This chain links TRBV11-2 with TRBJ1-5; D ambiguous. Looked up from germline, CDR1 is SGHAT and CDR2 is FQNNGV. The CDR3 has 15 amino acids. Trimming pared 1 base from V and 4 bases from J, leaving 11 bases between. CDR3 region: CASSLVASKNQPQHF. DNA for the CDR3: TGTGCCAGCAGCTTAGTTGCGTCGAAAAATCAGCCCCAGCATTTT.

This chain links TRBV2 with TRBJ2-1, with TRBD2 identical over 11 bases. CDR1 and CDR2 (germline): SNHLY, FYNNEI. Unmatched junction bases numbered 10, after V lost 8 bases and J lost 7 bases. The CDR3 is 15 amino acids. The CDR3 loop is CASRLLAGAGNEQFF. The CDR3, as DNA: TGTGCCAGCCGACTACTAGCGGGAGCAGGGAATGAGCAGTTCTTC.

The chain employs TRBV28 and TRBJ1-2; TRBD1 matches 8 bases. Germline CDR1 MDHEN, CDR2 SYDVKM. CDR3 length: 15 residues. The CDR3 loop is CAGSSGGEGLYGYTF. The CDR3 DNA reads as TGTGCGGGAAGTTCAGGGGGCGAAGGACTCTATGGCTACACCTTC.

V gene TRBV3-1 (or the pseudogene TRBV3-2) combines with J gene TRBJ1-6; 8 bases are shared with TRBD1. The CDR3 is 17 residues long. Germline values: CDR1 LGHDT, CDR2 YNNKEL (reference sequence). The junction had 7 bases not matched to a gene; V was cut back by 3 bases and J by 3 bases. In DNA form, the CDR3 reads TGTGCCAGCAGCCAGACGGGACAGGCCAACTATAATTCACCCCTCCACTTT. This codes for CASSQTGQANYNSPLHF.

The chain links TRBV19 to TRBJ2-2; TRBD2 matches at 12 bases. V lost 5 bases, J lost 1 base, and 2 bases stayed unmatched. Germline V gives CDR1 LNHDA, CDR2 SQIVND (reference sequence). There are 16 residues in the CDR3. CDR3 loop: CASSAGLAGNTGELFF. CDR3 in DNA: TGTGCCAGTAGTGCGGGACTAGCGGGGAACACCGGGGAGCTGTTTTTT.

The chain joins TRBV4-2 to TRBJ1-3; D unresolved. Germline assignment: CDR1 LGHNA and CDR2 YNFKEQ. The CDR3 is 16 amino acids. V gave up 0 bases and J gave up 0 bases, with 9 bases separating them. CDR3: CASSQDRTNSGNTIYF. In DNA form, the CDR3 reads TGTGCCAGCAGCCAAGATCGTACCAACTCTGGAAACACCATATATTTT.

The chain combines TRBV3-1 (or the pseudogene TRBV3-2) with TRBJ2-1; perhaps TRBD2 as D (7 bases). This CDR3 region has 16 residues. V was shortened by 4 bases and J by 7 bases, with 20 bases between the two germline ends. Germline loops: CDR1 LGHDT, CDR2 YNNKEL (reference sequence). Here the CDR3 DNA reads TGTGCCAGCAGCCGGGGGCGGCTAGCGGTAACTAATGAGCAGTTCTTC. Protein product: CASSRGRLAVTNEQFF.

V and J are TRBV4-2 and TRBJ2-1; tentatively, D is TRBD1 (6 bases). Germline CDR1 reads LGHNA; CDR2 reads YNFKEQ. Trimming left V 6 bases short and J 6 bases short, with 15 bases between. CDR3 length: 14 residues. Here the CDR3 reads CASSQGPLSNEQFF. CDR3 coding DNA: TGTGCCAGCAGTCAGGGGCCCCTCTCCAATGAGCAGTTCTTC.